This T cell receptor beta chain stems from a study of beta chain features in type 1 diabetes. Study-wide results and limits: A greater similarity of naive, central memory and Treg TCRB repertoires was seen among patients than among healthy donors. In patients and controls equally, PCR might favor templates that are shorter. Researchers report that Type 1 diabetes patients had moderately but significantly shorter TCRB CDR3s across all four CD4+ subsets.

All of the isolated RNA was reverse transcribed, so expressed TCRB transcripts were sequenced. TCRdb's copy holds only in-frame clones and misses some; the assay was immunoSEQ multiplex PCR. Of roughly 350,000 clones listed, around 10% are singletons. CDR1 and CDR2 (germline): LNHNV, YYDKDF (reference sequence). V was trimmed by 6 bases and J by 4 bases, leaving 9 bases between them. This CDR3 contains 12 residues. Populations obtained by sorting all exceeded 95% purity. Remarks on this clone: As yet, its antigen is unknown.

The origin of this receptor is a woman in her 30s in good health. The rearrangement links TRBV15 to TRBJ1-1, with D tentatively TRBD1 (6 bases). Sequencing used naive CD4+ T cells from blood. The CDR3 DNA sequence: TGTGCCACCAGACAGGGCGCCACTGAAGCTTTCTTT. Its protein is CATRQGATEAFF.